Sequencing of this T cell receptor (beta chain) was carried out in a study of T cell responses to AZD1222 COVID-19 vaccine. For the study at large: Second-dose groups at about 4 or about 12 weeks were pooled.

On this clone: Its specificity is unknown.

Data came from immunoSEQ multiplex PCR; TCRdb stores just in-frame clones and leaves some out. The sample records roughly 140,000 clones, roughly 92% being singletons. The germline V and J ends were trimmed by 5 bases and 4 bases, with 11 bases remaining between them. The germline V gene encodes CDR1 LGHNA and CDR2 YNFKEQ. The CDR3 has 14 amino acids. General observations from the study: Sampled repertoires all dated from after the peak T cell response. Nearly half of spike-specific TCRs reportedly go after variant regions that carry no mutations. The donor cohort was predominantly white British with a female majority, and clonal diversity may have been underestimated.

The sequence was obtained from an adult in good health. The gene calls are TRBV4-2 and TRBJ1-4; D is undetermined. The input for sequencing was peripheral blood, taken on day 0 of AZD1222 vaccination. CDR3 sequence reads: CASSFDGRNEKLFF. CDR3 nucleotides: TGTGCCAGCAGCTTCGACGGGCGTAATGAAAAACTGTTTTTT.